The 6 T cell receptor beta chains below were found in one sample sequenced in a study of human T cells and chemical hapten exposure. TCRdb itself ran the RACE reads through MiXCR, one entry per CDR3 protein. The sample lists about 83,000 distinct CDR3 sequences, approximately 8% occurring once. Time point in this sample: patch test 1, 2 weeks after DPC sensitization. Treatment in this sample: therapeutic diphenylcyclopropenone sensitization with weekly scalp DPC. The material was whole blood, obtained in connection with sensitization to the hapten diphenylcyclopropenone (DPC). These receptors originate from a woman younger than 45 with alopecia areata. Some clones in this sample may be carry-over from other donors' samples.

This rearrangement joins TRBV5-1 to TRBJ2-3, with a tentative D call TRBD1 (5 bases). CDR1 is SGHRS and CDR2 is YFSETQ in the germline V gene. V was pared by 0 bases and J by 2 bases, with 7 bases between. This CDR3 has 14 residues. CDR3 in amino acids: CASSLDRHTDTQYF. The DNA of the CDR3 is TGCGCCAGCAGCTTGGACAGGCACACAGATACGCAGTATTTT.

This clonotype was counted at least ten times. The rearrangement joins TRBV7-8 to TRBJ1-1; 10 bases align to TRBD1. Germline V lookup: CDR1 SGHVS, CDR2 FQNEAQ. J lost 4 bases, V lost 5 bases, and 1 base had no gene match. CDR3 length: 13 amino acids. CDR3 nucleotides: TGTGCCAGCAGCAGGACAGGGGGCACTGAAGCTTTCTTT. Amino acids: CASSRTGGTEAFF.

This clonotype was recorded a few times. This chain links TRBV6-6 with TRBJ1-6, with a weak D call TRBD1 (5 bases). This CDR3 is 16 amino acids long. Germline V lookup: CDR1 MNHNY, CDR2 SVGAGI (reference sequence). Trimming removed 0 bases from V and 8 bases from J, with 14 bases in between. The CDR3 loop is CASSYSGREPDSPLHF. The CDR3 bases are TGTGCCAGCAGTTACTCGGGCAGGGAGCCGGATTCACCCCTCCACTTT.

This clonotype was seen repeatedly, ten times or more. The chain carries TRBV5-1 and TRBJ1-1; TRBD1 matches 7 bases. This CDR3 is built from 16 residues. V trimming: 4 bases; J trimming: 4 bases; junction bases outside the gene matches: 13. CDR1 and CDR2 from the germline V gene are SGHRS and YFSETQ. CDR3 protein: CASSLRLQGLGTEAFF. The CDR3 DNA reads TGCGCCAGCAGCCTAAGACTACAGGGGTTGGGCACTGAAGCTTTCTTT.

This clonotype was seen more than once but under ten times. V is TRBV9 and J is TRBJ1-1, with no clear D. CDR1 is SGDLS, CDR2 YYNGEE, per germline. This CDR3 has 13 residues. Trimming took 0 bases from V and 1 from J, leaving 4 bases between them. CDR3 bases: TGTGCCAGCAGCGTAGTGGCGAACACTGAAGCTTTCTTT. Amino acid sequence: CASSVVANTEAFF.

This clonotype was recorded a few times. The CDR3 sequence: CASSLAGQPYGYTF. The CDR3 bases are TGTGCCAGCAGCTTAGCGGGACAGCCCTATGGCTACACCTTC. The genes are TRBV7-9 and TRBJ1-2; TRBD1 matches at 7 bases. Germline CDR1 SEHNR, CDR2 FQNEAQ (reference sequence). The CDR3 covers 14 residues. V was pared by 0 bases and J by 4 bases, with 2 bases of the junction left unmatched.